These 18 T cell receptor beta chains originate from one sample sequenced in a study of chemoradiotherapy in HPV16-positive cancers. Assay used: immunoSEQ multiplex PCR; TCRdb lists only in-frame clones, some missing. The data hold about 36,000 clones, with about 92% observed a single time. Source: blood, taken from a patient who underwent chemoradiotherapy. Receptors originate from a human donor with HPV-associated anogenital cancer.

The CDR3 nucleotides are TGTGCCAGCAGTCCCCCTTGGGACAGCCGTTCGGGGCAGTACTTC. Translation gives CASSPPWDSRSGQYF. V gene TRBV11-2 combines with J gene TRBJ2-5; 7 bases align to TRBD1. Germline V gene sequence: CDR1 SGHAT, CDR2 FQNNGV. The J segment lost 11 bases and the V segment lost 6 bases, leaving 18 bases of the junction unmatched. This CDR3 has 15 residues.

This chain uses TRBV5-1 with TRBJ1-2; 10 nucleotides match TRBD1. There are 15 residues in the CDR3. The ends lost 2 bases at V and 2 bases at J; junction bases unmatched: 3. CDR1 and CDR2 (germline): SGHRS, YFSETQ. CDR3 residues: CASSFWGQGNYGYTF. In DNA, the CDR3 is TGCGCCAGCAGCTTCTGGGGACAGGGGAACTATGGCTACACCTTC. Based on the CDR3 plus reference TRBV5-1 and TRBJ1-2, the full variable domain is KAGVTQTPRYLIKTRGQQVTLSCSPISGHRSVSWYQQTPGQGLQFLFEYFSETQRNKGNFPGRFSGRQFSNSRSEMNVSTLELGDSALYLCASSFWGQGNYGYTFGSGTRLTVV.

The chain employs TRBV4-1 and TRBJ2-1; 11 positions match TRBD2. Trimming at V came to 6 bases and at J to 6 bases, leaving 7 bases not matched to a gene. Germline CDR1 reads MGHRA; CDR2 reads YSYEKL. CDR3 length: 15 residues. As DNA, the CDR3 is TGCGCCAGCAGTCTGACTAGCGGGGTAGGCAATGAGCAGTTCTTC. Protein product: CASSLTSGVGNEQFF.

V gene TRBV19 combines with J gene TRBJ1-4; D unclear. The CDR3 is 14 amino acids. Trimming took off 3 bases at V and 7 bases at J, with 12 bases between the two ends. CDR1 is LNHDA and CDR2 is SQIVND in the germline V gene (reference sequence). The chain's CDR3 is CASSMAHVSEKLFF. The CDR3 DNA follows: TGTGCCAGTAGTATGGCTCACGTGAGTGAAAAACTGTTTTTT.

The genes are TRBV30 and TRBJ1-3, with D tentatively TRBD1 (5 bases). The V and J ends lost 2 bases and 5 bases respectively, with 10 bases between them. Germline lookup yields CDR1 GTSNPN and CDR2 SVGIG (reference sequence). The CDR3 spans 13 residues. CDR3 bases: TGTGCCTGGAGTTTGGGACCGAGAAACACCATATATTTT. Protein product: CAWSLGPRNTIYF.

The CDR3 reads CASLYQAGVADTQYF. The CDR3 DNA is TGTGCCAGCTTGTACCAGGCTGGGGTCGCAGATACGCAGTATTTT. The rearrangement uses TRBV6-1 and TRBJ2-3; D is uncertain. CDR1 is MNHNS and CDR2 is SASEGT in the germline V gene. The CDR3 loop spans 15 amino acids. The V and J ends lost 8 bases and 4 bases respectively, with 19 bases between them.

The J gene is TRBJ2-5, the V gene TRBV11-2; 8 positions match TRBD1. Trimming at V came to 4 bases and at J to 1 base, leaving 2 bases not matched to a gene. The CDR3 totals 14 residues. Germline-derived CDR1 and CDR2 are SGHAT and FQNNGV. The DNA for the CDR3 is TGTGCCAGCAGCTCCAGGGGGCGCCAAGAGACCCAGTACTTC. Translation gives CASSSRGRQETQYF. Full variable domain (remainder filled in from reference TRBV11-2 and TRBJ2-5): EAGVAQSPRYKIIEKRQSVAFWCNPISGHATLYWYQQILGQGPKLLIQFQNNGVVDDSQLPKDRFSAERLKGVDSTLKIQPAKLEDSAVYLCASSSRGRQETQYFGPGTRLLVL.

This clone was seen just once. The rearrangement uses TRBV9 and TRBJ1-1, with D unclear. Germline CDR1 is SGDLS and CDR2 is YYNGEE. CDR3 length: 14 residues. With 1 base removed from V and 5 bases from J, the gap between germline ends came to 12 bases. The DNA of the CDR3 is TGTGCCAGCAGCGTAACCCTACAACGGACTGAAGCTTTCTTT. This sequence encodes CASSVTLQRTEAFF. Full variable domain (rest looked up from reference TRBV9 and TRBJ1-1): DSGVTQTPKHLITATGQRVTLRCSPRSGDLSVYWYQQSLDQGLQFLIQYYNGEERAKGNILERFSAQQFPDLHSELNLSSLELGDSALYFCASSVTLQRTEAFFGQGTRLTVV.

This clone was detected only once. The CDR3 DNA sequence: TGCGCCAGCAGCTTGGATAAGGGGACGGTGAACACCGGGGAGCTGTTTTTT. This gives the protein CASSLDKGTVNTGELFF. The J gene is TRBJ2-2, the V gene TRBV5-1; D tentatively fits TRBD1 or TRBD2 (5 bases each). With 0 bases removed from V and 1 base from J, the gap between germline ends came to 13 bases. This CDR3 has 17 amino acids. Germline V gene lookup returns CDR1 SGHRS and CDR2 YFSETQ.

This chain links TRBV7-2 with TRBJ1-1; a weak D match, TRBD1 (6 bases). Germline CDR1 reads SGHTA; CDR2 reads FQGNSA. Trimming took off 5 bases at V and 5 bases at J, with 18 bases between the two ends. The CDR3 has 15 residues. CDR3 sequence (DNA): TGTGCCAGCAGCCGGCCCCCAGGGGCGAGGACTGAAGCTTTCTTT. This sequence encodes CASSRPPGARTEAFF.

This rearrangement joins TRBV15 to TRBJ2-1; perhaps TRBD2 as D (5 bases). CDR1 and CDR2 from the germline V gene are LNHNV and YYDKDF (reference sequence). The CDR3 spans 13 residues. Trimming removed 0 bases from V and 10 bases from J, with 10 bases in between. The CDR3 nucleotides are TGTGCCACCAGCAGAGAGGTGTCTAGCGAGCAGTTCTTC. Encoded protein: CATSREVSSEQFF.

The rearrangement uses TRBV11-3 and TRBJ1-1, with 8 positions matching TRBD1. The CDR3 covers 17 residues. Germline trimming cut 5 bases from V and 1 base from J; bases unmatched to any gene: 12. From germline, CDR1 is SGHNT and CDR2 YENEEA. The CDR3 DNA follows: TGTGCCAGCAGCGTCGGACAGGGAATTCCCCAGAACACTGAAGCTTTCTTT. Its translation: CASSVGQGIPQNTEAFF.

The chain has TRBV27 and TRBJ2-7, with D uncertain. Trimming shortened V by 4 bases and J by 0 bases, and 7 bases separated the two germline ends. The CDR3 loop spans 13 amino acids. Per germline, CDR1 MNHEY and CDR2 SMNVEV (reference sequence). CDR3 amino acids: CASSSPGSYEQYF. The CDR3 nucleotides read TGTGCCAGCAGTTCCCCGGGCTCCTACGAGCAGTACTTC.

This clone was observed once. The gene calls are TRBV4-1 and TRBJ2-2; D is unresolved. V was pared by 4 bases and J by 1 base, with 7 bases between. This CDR3 region has 14 residues. The germline V gene has CDR1 MGHRA and CDR2 YSYEKL. In DNA, the CDR3 is TGCGCCAGCAGCCGGGAAAAGAACACCGGGGAGCTGTTTTTT. Encoded protein: CASSREKNTGELFF.

The chain links TRBV9 to TRBJ2-2, with D possibly matching TRBD2 (6 bases). Trimming took 0 bases from V and 2 from J, leaving 14 bases between them. The germline gives CDR1 SGDLS, CDR2 YYNGEE. The CDR3 spans 17 residues. The CDR3 nucleotides read TGTGCCAGCAGCGTAGCCGCCGGGGGATATAACACCGGGGAGCTGTTTTTT. Translating gives CASSVAAGGYNTGELFF.

The chain is built from TRBV23-1 and TRBJ2-7; 9 positions match TRBD1. TRBV23-1 is noted as an ORF with a role that remains uncertain. V lost 0 bases and J lost 3; bases outside the gene matches: 6. This CDR3 region has 16 residues. CDR3 sequence: CASSQSGQDRGYEQYF. The CDR3 DNA sequence: TGCGCCAGCAGTCAATCGGGTCAGGACAGGGGCTACGAGCAGTACTTC.

J is TRBJ1-2 and V is TRBV4-1, with D tentatively TRBD1 (6 bases). Germline-derived CDR1 and CDR2 are MGHRA and YSYEKL. Trimming left V 1 base short and J 4 bases short, with 13 bases between. The CDR3 sequence is 15 residues long. The CDR3 DNA sequence: TGCGCCAGCAGCCAAGGACAACAGGGATTCTATGGCTACACCTTC. Protein sequence: CASSQGQQGFYGYTF.

The genes are TRBV6-5 and TRBJ2-1; D is ambiguous. V lost 4 bases to trimming and J lost 6 bases, with 4 bases between them. The germline gives CDR1 MNHEY, CDR2 SVGAGI. The CDR3 runs 11 residues. This chain's CDR3 is CASSSFNEQFF. Here the CDR3 DNA reads TGTGCCAGCAGTTCGTTCAATGAGCAGTTCTTC.